This T cell receptor (beta chain) was documented in a study of blood T cell repertoires in COVID-19. Study information: Samples came from the United States, Italy and Spain, spanning acute and convalescent COVID-19. Nucleic acid was either cDNA or gDNA, and it came from T cells, B-cell-depleted T cells, or PBMCs.

The V and J ends lost 1 base and 0 bases respectively, with 10 bases between them. This CDR3 spans 15 amino acids. In germline, CDR1 is MNHNS, CDR2 SASEGT. Libraries were prepared by immunoSEQ multiplex PCR; TCRdb keeps only in-frame clonotypes and omits some of them. The data hold 55,000 to 70,000 clones, with about 86% observed a single time. This clone was counted only a few times. The rearrangement links TRBV6-1 to TRBJ2-7; perhaps TRBD1 as D (5 bases). What was sequenced was peripheral blood. This receptor was taken from a man aged 50 or older with acute or convalescent COVID-19. CDR3 nucleotides: TGTGCCAGCAGTGAAGGGCAGGGCAGCTCCTACGAGCAGTACTTC. This encodes CASSEGQGSSYEQYF.